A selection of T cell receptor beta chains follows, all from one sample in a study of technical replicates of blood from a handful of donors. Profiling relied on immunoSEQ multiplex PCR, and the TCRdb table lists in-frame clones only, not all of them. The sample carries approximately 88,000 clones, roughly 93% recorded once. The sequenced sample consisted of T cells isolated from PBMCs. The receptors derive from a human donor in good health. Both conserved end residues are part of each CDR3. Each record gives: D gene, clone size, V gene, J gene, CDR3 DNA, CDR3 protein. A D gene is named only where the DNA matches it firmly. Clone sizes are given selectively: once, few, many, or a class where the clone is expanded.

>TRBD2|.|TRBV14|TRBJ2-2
TGTGCCAGCAGCCACCTACTAGCGGGGGGTCCCCGAAGGTTTTCTGGGGAGCTGTTTTTT
CASSHLLAGGPRRFSGELFF
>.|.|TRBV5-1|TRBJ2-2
TGCGCCAGCAGACAGGGGACTCACACCGGGGAGCTGTTTTTT
CASRQGTHTGELFF
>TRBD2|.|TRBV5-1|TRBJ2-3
TGCGCCAGCAGCCCCCAGGGAGCGGGGGGCACAGATACGCAGTATTTT
CASSPQGAGGTDTQYF
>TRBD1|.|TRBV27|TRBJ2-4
TGTGCCAGCAGCCCCTACGACGGAAGGGGGCAAACCAAAAACATTCAGTACTTC
CASSPYDGRGQTKNIQYF
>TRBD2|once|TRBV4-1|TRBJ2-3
TGCGCCAGCTCCCCCGGGACTAGCGGGAGAGGTCTGACAGATACGCAGTATTTT
CASSPGTSGRGLTDTQYF
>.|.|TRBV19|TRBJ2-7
TGTGCCAGTAGTGACCGGGGGAACTACGAGCAGTACTTC
CASSDRGNYEQYF
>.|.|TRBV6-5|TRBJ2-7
TGTGCCAGCAGCCGCCTTTCCGGCGAGCAGTACTTC
CASSRLSGEQYF
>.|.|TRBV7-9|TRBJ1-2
TGTGCCAGCAGCTTTGGGCAGAGAGGCTACACCTTC
CASSFGQRGYTF
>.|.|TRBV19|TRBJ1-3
TGTGCCAGTAGAGCCTTTGGAGACTCTGGAAACACCATATATTTT
CASRAFGDSGNTIYF
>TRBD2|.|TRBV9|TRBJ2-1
TGTGCCAGCAGCAGAGGACTAGCGGACTACAATGAGCAGTTCTTC
CASSRGLADYNEQFF
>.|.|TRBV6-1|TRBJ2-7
TGTGCCAGCGGCCGGGAGTACGAGCAGTACTTC
CASGREYEQYF
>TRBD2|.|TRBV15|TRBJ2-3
TGTGCCACCAGCAGAGAGACTAGCGGGGGCTTTGCAGATACGCAGTATTTT
CATSRETSGGFADTQYF
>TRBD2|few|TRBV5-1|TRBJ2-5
TGCGCCAGCAGCACCGGACTAGCGCAAGAGACCCAGTACTTC
CASSTGLAQETQYF
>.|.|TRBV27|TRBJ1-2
TGTGCCAGCAGCTGGGGCGCCCGGTATGGCTACACCTTC
CASSWGARYGYTF
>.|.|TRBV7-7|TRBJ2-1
TGTGCCAGCAGCAGTGGACTGTCCAACATCAATGAGCAGTTCTTC
CASSSGLSNINEQFF
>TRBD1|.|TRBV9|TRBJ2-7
TGTGCCAGTGCCGGGACAGGGTCGGGCGAGCAGTACTTC
CASAGTGSGEQYF
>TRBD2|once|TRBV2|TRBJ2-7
TGTGCCAGCAGTGGGGGAGGGGAAGGTTTCGTGCAGTACTTC
CASSGGGEGFVQYF
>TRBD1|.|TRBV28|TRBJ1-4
TGTGCCAGCAGCCTCGGACAGGGTTATGAAAAACTGTTTTTT
CASSLGQGYEKLFF
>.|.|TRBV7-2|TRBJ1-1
TGTGCCAGCAGCTTAGGCCTGTCAGGGGTGACTTTCTTT
CASSLGLSGVTFF
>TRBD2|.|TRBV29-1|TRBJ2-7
TGCAGCGTGGGAGTCGGGAGGGCCTTTGCCGAGCAGTACTTC
CSVGVGRAFAEQYF
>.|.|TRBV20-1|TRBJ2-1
TGCAGTGCTACTAATAACAATGAGCAGTTCTTC
CSATNNNEQFF
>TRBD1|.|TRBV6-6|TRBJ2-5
TGTGCCAGCTCGTCGGGACAGGGAATAGAGACCCAGTACTTC
CASSSGQGIETQYF
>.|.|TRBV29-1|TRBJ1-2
TGCAGCGTTGTAACCGGGGAGTACTATGGCTACACCTTC
CSVVTGEYYGYTF
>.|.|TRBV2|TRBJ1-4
TGTGCCAGCAGTGTCGGCAGGGCTAATGAAAAACTGTTTTTT
CASSVGRANEKLFF
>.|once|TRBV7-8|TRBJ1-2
TGTGCCAGCAGCTTAGTCCGGGGTACTAACTATGGCTACACCTTC
CASSLVRGTNYGYTF
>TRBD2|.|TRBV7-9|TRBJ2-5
TGTGCCAGCAGCTTAGAGCGGGGCAGGTACCCGGAGACCCAGTACTTC
CASSLERGRYPETQYF
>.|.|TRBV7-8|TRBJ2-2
TGTGCCAGCAGCTTATGGCAGGCTTTCACCGGGGAGCTGTTTTTT
CASSLWQAFTGELFF
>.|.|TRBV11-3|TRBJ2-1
TGTGCCAGCAAGAGAGGGCAGAATGAGCAGTTCTTC
CASKRGQNEQFF